This entry concerns a single TCR beta chain. Its target is unknown. These data are taken from a study of CD4+ T cells in melanoma. The study's findings and limits: Neoantigen-specific CD4+ T cells in melanoma reportedly had diverse differentiation states. A reported correlation linked neoantigen-specific CD4+ T cells to CD8+, macrophage and B cell function.

Trimming cost V 5 bases and J 3 bases, with 4 bases left between them. Germline CDR1 reads PRHDT; CDR2 reads FYEKMQ (reference sequence). CDR3 length equals 11 residues. The repertoire was sequenced with immunoSEQ multiplex PCR; TCRdb's copy has only in-frame clones and lacks some. The sample holds some 13,000 clones; 68% are singletons and the top ten take over 15%. This receptor was identified in a human donor with melanoma. The V gene is TRBV13, the J gene TRBJ2-5; the D is unclear. The sequenced sample consisted of cells from a culture (not recorded whether cultured in vitro). The CDR3 loop is CASSTEETQYF. CDR3 DNA: TGTGCCAGCAGCACAGAAGAGACCCAGTACTTC. Full variable domain (outside the CDR3, taken from reference TRBV13 and TRBJ2-5): AAGVIQSPRHLIKEKRETATLKCYPIPRHDTVYWYQQGPGQDPQFLISFYEKMQSDKGSIPDRFSAQQFSDYHSELNMSSLELGDSALYFCASSTEETQYFGPGTRLLVL.